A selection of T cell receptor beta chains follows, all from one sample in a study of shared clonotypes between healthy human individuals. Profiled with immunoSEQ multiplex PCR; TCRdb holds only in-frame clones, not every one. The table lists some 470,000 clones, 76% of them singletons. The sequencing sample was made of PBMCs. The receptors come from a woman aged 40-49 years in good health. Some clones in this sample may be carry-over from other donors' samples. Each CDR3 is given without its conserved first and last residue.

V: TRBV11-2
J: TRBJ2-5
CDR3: ASSRPGTDPQETQY

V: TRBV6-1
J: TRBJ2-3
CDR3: ASSEQTPDTQY

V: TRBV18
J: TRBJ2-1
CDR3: ASSPGTSGRVAYNEQF

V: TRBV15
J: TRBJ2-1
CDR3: ATSWLAGGTSGNEQF

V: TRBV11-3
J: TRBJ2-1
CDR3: ASSLGRPGLGDEQF

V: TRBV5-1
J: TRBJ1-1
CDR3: ASSTSTGGDTEAF

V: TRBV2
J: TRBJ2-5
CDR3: ASGRGVETQY

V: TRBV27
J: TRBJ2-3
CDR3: ASSTQRNTQY

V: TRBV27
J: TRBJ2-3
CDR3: ASSLYASGSIDTQY

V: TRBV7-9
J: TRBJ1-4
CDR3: ASSLVGGRDRDEKLF

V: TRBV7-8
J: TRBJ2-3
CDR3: ASSLAGGSVDTQY

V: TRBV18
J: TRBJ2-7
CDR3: ASSSGQGSYEQY

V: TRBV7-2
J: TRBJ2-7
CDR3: ASFRGGNSYEQY

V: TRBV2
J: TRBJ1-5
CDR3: ASRGDGLNQPQH

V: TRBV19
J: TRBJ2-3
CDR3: ASSPTGPFGTDTQY

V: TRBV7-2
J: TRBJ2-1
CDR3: ASSLLGTPGNEQF

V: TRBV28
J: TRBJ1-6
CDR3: ASSPQTGGYSPLH

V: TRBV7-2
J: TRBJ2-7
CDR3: ASSLGVGAYEQY

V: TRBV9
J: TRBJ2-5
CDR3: ASSPQSGRGETQY

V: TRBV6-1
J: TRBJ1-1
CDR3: ATCRAETEAF

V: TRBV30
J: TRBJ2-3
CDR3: ACDLAGYTSTDTQY

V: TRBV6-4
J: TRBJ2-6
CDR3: ASSTGPGANVLT

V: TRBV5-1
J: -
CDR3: ASSLEGGAYEQY

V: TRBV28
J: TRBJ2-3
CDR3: ASSPPDRSTDTQY

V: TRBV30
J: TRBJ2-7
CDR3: AWTPGSTLTYEQY

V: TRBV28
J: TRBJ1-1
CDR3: ASSLVRTNTEAF

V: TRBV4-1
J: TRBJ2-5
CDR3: ASSQGPTSGAGPKETQY

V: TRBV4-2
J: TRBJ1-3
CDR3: ASSPRRNTIY

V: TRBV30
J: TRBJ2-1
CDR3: AWSGQGPTLTHNEQF

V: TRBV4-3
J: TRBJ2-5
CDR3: ASSQAGTVQETQY

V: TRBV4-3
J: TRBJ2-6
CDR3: ASSQADTFSGANVLT

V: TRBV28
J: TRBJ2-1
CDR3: ASTLSGAFYNEQF

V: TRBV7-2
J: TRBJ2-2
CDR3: ASSYYTGELF

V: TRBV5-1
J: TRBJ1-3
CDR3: ASSLRGYGSGNTIY

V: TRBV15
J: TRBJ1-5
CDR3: ATSTLDRVAPQH

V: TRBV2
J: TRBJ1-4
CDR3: ASSDSGQGGMEKLF

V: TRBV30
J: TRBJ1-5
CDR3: AWSRTGGGNQPQH

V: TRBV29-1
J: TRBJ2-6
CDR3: SVEDPLLSGANVLT

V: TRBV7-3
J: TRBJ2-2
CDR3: ASSPPGGGTGELF

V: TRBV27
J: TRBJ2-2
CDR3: ASSPWATGELF

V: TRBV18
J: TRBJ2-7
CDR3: ASSPGQISYEQY

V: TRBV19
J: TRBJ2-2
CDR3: ASSKTSGDNTGELF

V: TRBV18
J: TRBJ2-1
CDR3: ASSPPFVNEQF

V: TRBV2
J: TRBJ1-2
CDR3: ASSPTGGGYT

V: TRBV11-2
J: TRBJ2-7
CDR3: ASSLAVAGIYEQY

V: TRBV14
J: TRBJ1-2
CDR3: ASSPRQGQNYGYT

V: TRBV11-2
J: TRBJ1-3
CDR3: ASSLDRGSTGNTIY

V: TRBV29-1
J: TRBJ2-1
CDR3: SVEVLAGGKGQF

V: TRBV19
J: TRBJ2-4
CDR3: ASSTGRKNIQY

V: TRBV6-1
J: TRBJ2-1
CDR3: AIQLYYNEQF

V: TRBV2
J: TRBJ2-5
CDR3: ASSQPPGPQETQY

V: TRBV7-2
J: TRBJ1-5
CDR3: ASSTTGQPNQPQH

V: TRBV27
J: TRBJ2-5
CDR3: ASSSVLAGEETQY

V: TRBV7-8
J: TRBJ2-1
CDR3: ASSPLPGQGGTGEQF

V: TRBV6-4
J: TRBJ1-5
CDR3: AWSRADSNQPQH